This T cell receptor (beta chain) was retrieved from a study of blood T cell repertoires in COVID-19. TCRdb's copy holds only in-frame clones and misses some; the assay was immunoSEQ multiplex PCR. The sample consists of about 170,000 clones, approximately 90% of them appearing once. V shed 4 bases and J 5 bases; nucleotides not matched to a gene: 11. Germline V gene data show CDR1 as SNHLY and CDR2 as FYNNEI. The CDR3 length is 18 residues. The specimen sequenced was peripheral blood. The chain combines TRBV2 with TRBJ2-3, with TRBD2 matching 14 bases. The clonotype originates from a man aged 50 to 59 who had recovered from COVID-19. The DNA for the CDR3 is TGTGCCAGCAGTGGTGCGGGGACTAGCGGGGGACCGGTAGATACGCAGTATTTT. Translating gives CASSGAGTSGGPVDTQYF.